The present T cell receptor (beta chain) was sequenced within a study of OX40 agonist ivuxolimab in advanced cancers. The method was immunoSEQ multiplex PCR; TCRdb's version includes in-frame clones alone and lacks a portion of them. The data contain 55,000 to 65,000 clones, around 80% of them singletons. This sequence originates from an adult with an advanced solid tumor such as melanoma, head and neck, liver or kidney cancer. Sequences were derived from CD4+ or CD8+ T cells sorted from blood, sampled in a trial of the OX40 agonist ivuxolimab.

The CDR3 nucleotides read TGTGCCAGCAGCCACGGACTAGCGGGAGAGACCCAGTACTTC. Its translation is CASSHGLAGETQYF. The V and J genes are TRBV14 and TRBJ2-5; 11 nucleotides align to TRBD2. The CDR3 consists of 14 residues. Germline CDR1 and CDR2: SGHDN and FVKESK. V lost 3 bases, J lost 4 bases, and 1 base stayed unmatched.